Each of the 26 T cell receptor beta chains below was sequenced from the same sample in a study of technical replicates of blood from several donors. Clones were sequenced by immunoSEQ multiplex PCR, and TCRdb holds only the in-frame ones, with some missing. The table lists 95,000 or so clones, approximately 95% of them singletons. Sequenced sample: T cells isolated from PBMCs. The receptors come from a human donor in good health.

The chain joins TRBV9 to TRBJ2-1; 9 bases are a match to TRBD2. CDR1 is SGDLS and CDR2 is YYNGEE in the germline V gene. J lost 9 bases, V lost 6 bases, and 10 bases had no gene match. The length of the CDR3 is 14 residues. The DNA for the CDR3 is TGTGCCAGCAACGCGGGGGGGGACGTGGGTGAGCAGTTCTTC. It codes for CASNAGGDVGEQFF.

This chain connects TRBV6-6 to TRBJ1-1; D unresolved. The germline gives CDR1 MNHNY, CDR2 SVGAGI (reference sequence). V gave up 6 bases and J gave up 7 bases, with 9 bases separating them. The CDR3 has 11 amino acids. The CDR3 bases are TGTGCCAGCAGCCTAAGCTATGAAGCTTTCTTT. It yields the protein CASSLSYEAFF.

The V and J genes are TRBV5-1 and TRBJ1-3; weak D call: TRBD1 (5 bases). The CDR3 runs 13 residues. Germline V gene data show CDR1 as SGHRS and CDR2 as YFSETQ. The V and J ends lost 7 bases and 4 bases respectively, with 12 bases between them. The CDR3 protein is CASGPGQGNTIYF. CDR3 coding DNA: TGCGCCAGCGGCCCAGGGCAAGGAAACACCATATATTTT.

The J gene is TRBJ1-1, the V gene TRBV7-9, with 9 positions matching TRBD1. The CDR3 runs 18 residues. The V segment lost 5 bases and the J segment 4 bases; nucleotides outside the gene matches: 17. Germline CDR1 and CDR2: SEHNR and FQNEAQ (reference sequence). The CDR3 sequence is CASSVTGTGPQMGTEAFF. The CDR3 coding sequence is TGTGCCAGCAGCGTAACCGGGACAGGGCCCCAAATGGGCACTGAAGCTTTCTTT. Based on the CDR3 plus reference TRBV7-9 and TRBJ1-1, the full variable domain is DTGVSQNPRHKITKRGQNVTFRCDPISEHNRLYWYRQTLGQGPEFLTYFQNEAQLEKSRLLSDRFSAERPKGSFSTLEIQRTEQGDSAMYLCASSVTGTGPQMGTEAFFGQGTRLTVV.

This chain uses TRBV10-1 with TRBJ2-7, with a weak D call TRBD2 (6 bases). Germline V gene lookup returns CDR1 WNHNN and CDR2 SYGVQD (reference sequence). The CDR3 extends over 14 amino acids. V was trimmed by 3 bases and J by 0 bases, leaving 9 bases between them. CDR3 protein: CASSDFSGSYEQYF. CDR3 coding DNA: TGCGCCAGCAGTGACTTTAGCGGCTCCTACGAGCAGTACTTC.

This chain joins TRBV2 and TRBJ2-3, with TRBD1 as a possible D gene (5 bases). The CDR3 is made up of 16 amino acids. CDR1 is SNHLY and CDR2 is FYNNEI in the germline V gene. Trimming shortened V by 10 bases and J by 0 bases, and 20 bases separated the two germline ends. The DNA for the CDR3 is TGTGCCATCCCCCCCGACAGTGAGACTAGCACAGATACGCAGTATTTT. Its protein is CAIPPDSETSTDTQYF.

CDR3 sequence: CASSIDHTYAGYTEAFF. CDR3 DNA sequence: TGTGCCAGTAGTATAGATCACACCTATGCGGGGTACACTGAAGCTTTCTTT. The chain is built from TRBV19 and TRBJ1-1, with D hard to call. Trimming cost V 0 bases and J 3 bases, with 17 bases left between them. Germline loops: CDR1 LNHDA, CDR2 SQIVND (reference sequence). This CDR3 is built from 17 residues.

V and J are TRBV27 and TRBJ2-7; 12 bases are a match to TRBD2. This CDR3 has 13 amino acids. V lost 9 bases and J lost 3; bases outside the gene matches: 3. Germline V CDR1 and CDR2: MNHEY, SMNVEV (reference sequence). The CDR3 spells CASKTSGSYEQYF. The CDR3 bases are TGTGCCAGTAAGACTAGCGGGAGCTACGAGCAGTACTTC.

The V gene is TRBV14, the J gene TRBJ2-3; D unresolved. CDR3 length equals 19 residues. Deletions cut 1 base from V and 2 bases from J, with 22 bases between. Germline assignment: CDR1 SGHDN and CDR2 FVKESK. CDR3 loop: CASSQVQGFGTTYTDTQYF. CDR3 in DNA: TGTGCCAGCAGCCAAGTGCAAGGTTTCGGCACTACCTACACAGATACGCAGTATTTT.

In its sample, this clone was seen once. The V call is TRBV19, the J call TRBJ1-1; the D is unclear. The CDR3 totals 12 residues. The V gene lost 7 bases and the J gene lost 0 bases, with 6 bases spanning the gap. The V gene's germline CDR1 is LNHDA and CDR2 SQIVND (reference sequence). CDR3 in amino acids: CASNHMNTEAFF. CDR3 in DNA: TGTGCCAGTAACCACATGAACACTGAAGCTTTCTTT.

The J gene is TRBJ1-1, the V gene TRBV4-1, with D uncertain. CDR3 length equals 15 residues. The V end lost 0 bases, the J end lost 3 bases, and 11 bases lay between the germline ends. The germline V gene encodes CDR1 MGHRA and CDR2 YSYEKL. CDR3 in amino acids: CASSQDLYSHTEAFF. The CDR3 bases are TGCGCCAGCAGCCAAGATCTATACAGCCACACTGAAGCTTTCTTT.

This chain uses TRBV7-9 with TRBJ2-1; 10 positions agree with TRBD2. Per germline, CDR1 SEHNR and CDR2 FQNEAQ (reference sequence). Losses at the gene ends were 6 bases for V and 9 bases for J; bases not matched to a gene: 5. This CDR3 has 13 residues. The CDR3 bases are TGTGCCAGCAGAGGGGTAGCGGGAGGTGAGCAGTTCTTC. This codes for CASRGVAGGEQFF.

The V call is TRBV5-1, the J call TRBJ1-2, with a tentative D call TRBD1 (5 bases). CDR3 length: 12 residues. Trimming took off 0 bases at V and 13 bases at J, with 13 bases between the two ends. In germline, CDR1 is SGHRS, CDR2 YFSETQ. The CDR3 nucleotides read TGCGCCAGCAGCTTGGAGCAGGGATTAATCACCTTC. Protein sequence: CASSLEQGLITF.

This rearrangement joins TRBV10-2 to TRBJ1-2; TRBD1 matches at 7 bases. CDR3 size: 14 residues. Germline CDR1 is WSHSY and CDR2 is SAAADI. V dropped 0 bases and J dropped 7; count of bases not matched to a gene: 5. CDR3 region: CASSESPNRGGYTF. CDR3 DNA sequence: TGCGCCAGCAGTGAGTCGCCGAACAGGGGTGGCTACACCTTC.

V and J are TRBV27 and TRBJ2-7, with TRBD2 as a possible D gene (5 bases). Trimming removed 5 bases at V and 1 base at J, with 9 bases between. The CDR3 is made up of 13 amino acids. Germline CDR1 is MNHEY and CDR2 is SMNVEV (reference sequence). CDR3 in amino acids: CASSAGLSYEQYF. The CDR3 nucleotides read TGTGCCAGCAGTGCGGGCCTATCCTACGAGCAGTACTTC.

CDR3 amino acids: CASSVGWRGEDDEQFF. The CDR3 nucleotides read TGTGCCAGCAGCGTAGGCTGGCGGGGAGAGGACGATGAGCAGTTCTTC. The chain employs TRBV9 and TRBJ2-1; D is possibly TRBD2 (6 bases). This CDR3 has 16 residues. The ends were cut back, 0 bases at V and 8 bases at J, with 18 bases in the middle. In germline, CDR1 is SGDLS, CDR2 YYNGEE.

This clone appeared once. The gene calls are TRBV4-1 and TRBJ2-2, with 13 bases matching TRBD2. This CDR3 is built from 19 residues. J was trimmed by 4 bases and V by 4 bases; bases with no gene match: 12. Germline lookup yields CDR1 MGHRA and CDR2 YSYEKL. The CDR3 loop is CASSPQTGLAGTPTGELFF. Written as DNA, the CDR3 is TGCGCCAGCAGCCCCCAAACGGGACTAGCGGGAACTCCCACCGGGGAGCTGTTTTTT.

The V gene is TRBV10-3, the J gene TRBJ1-3; 8 nucleotides match TRBD1. Germline assignment: CDR1 ENHRY and CDR2 SYGVKD. V gave up 6 bases and J gave up 2 bases; unmatched junction bases: 0. The CDR3 totals 13 residues. This chain's CDR3 is CAIRTGAGNTIYF. Here the CDR3 DNA reads TGTGCCATCAGGACAGGGGCTGGAAACACCATATATTTT.

The genes are TRBV7-3 and TRBJ1-5, with D maybe TRBD1 (5 bases). Trimming took off 3 bases at V and 6 bases at J, with 12 bases between the two ends. Germline V gives CDR1 SGHTA, CDR2 FQGTGA. This CDR3 is 14 amino acids long. The CDR3 DNA reads as TGTGCCAGCAGCTTGACCGGGGGGGTTCAGCCCCAGCATTTT. Translation gives CASSLTGGVQPQHF. Drawing the rest from reference TRBV7-3 and TRBJ1-5, the complete variable domain is GAGVSQTPSNKVTEKGKYVELRCDPISGHTALYWYRQSLGQGPEFLIYFQGTGAADDSGLPNDRFFAVRPEGSVSTLKIQRTERGDSAVYLCASSLTGGVQPQHFGDGTRLSIL.

In DNA, the CDR3 is TGTGCCAGCAGCTTAGTAGGTGGGGAGGCTAACTATGGCTACACCTTC. Protein sequence: CASSLVGGEANYGYTF. The chain recombines TRBV7-6 with TRBJ1-2; D is unclear. Looked up from germline, CDR1 is SGHVS and CDR2 is FNYEAQ. Trimming stripped 1 base from V and 0 bases from J, with 12 bases between. The CDR3 totals 16 residues.

The chain recombines TRBV5-5 with TRBJ1-2, with a weak D call TRBD1 (6 bases). This CDR3 has 15 residues. Germline V CDR1 and CDR2: SGHKS, YYEKEE (reference sequence). V was trimmed by 3 bases and J by 6 bases, leaving 18 bases between them. This chain's CDR3 is CASSYPGHPRHGYTF. The CDR3 DNA follows: TGTGCCAGCAGCTACCCGGGACACCCAAGGCATGGCTACACCTTC. Supplemented by reference TRBV5-5 and TRBJ1-2, the full variable domain reads DAGVTQSPTHLIKTRGQQVTLRCSPISGHKSVSWYQQVLGQGPQFIFQYYEKEERGRGNFPDRFSARQFPNYSSELNVNALLLGDSALYLCASSYPGHPRHGYTFGSGTRLTVV.

J is TRBJ1-1 and V is TRBV7-8; D unresolved. The CDR3 extends over 14 amino acids. Trimming stripped 3 bases from V and 4 bases from J, with 12 bases between. Per germline, CDR1 SGHVS and CDR2 FQNEAQ. The CDR3 bases are TGTGCCAGCAGCTTCCCTGGTCCTACCACTGAAGCTTTCTTT. As protein: CASSFPGPTTEAFF.

The rearrangement uses TRBV9 and TRBJ1-1, with 7 nucleotides matching TRBD1. V shed 4 bases, J shed 3 bases, and the junction held 9 bases outside the gene matches. Germline loops: CDR1 SGDLS, CDR2 YYNGEE. CDR3 size: 15 residues. The CDR3 region has the DNA TGTGCCAGCAGCCCCGACAGGGCGGCGTACACTGAAGCTTTCTTT. The encoded protein is CASSPDRAAYTEAFF.

The gene calls are TRBV7-9 and TRBJ2-5, with a possible D match to TRBD1 (6 bases). The CDR3 consists of 16 residues. Trimming cost V 5 bases and J 1 base, with 17 bases left between them. Germline CDR1 and CDR2: SEHNR and FQNEAQ (reference sequence). The CDR3 region has the DNA TGTGCCAGCAGCGACTCTGACAGGAACCCCCAAGAGACCCAGTACTTC. This sequence encodes CASSDSDRNPQETQYF.

This clone has a handful of counts. V and J are TRBV14 and TRBJ1-1; no definite D call. Looked up from germline, CDR1 is SGHDN and CDR2 is FVKESK. The CDR3 length is 13 residues. V lost 0 bases and J 4 bases, leaving 6 bases between the germline ends. CDR3 protein: CASSQEFFTEAFF. The DNA of the CDR3 is TGTGCCAGCAGCCAAGAGTTCTTCACTGAAGCTTTCTTT. The full variable domain, rest sourced from reference TRBV14 and TRBJ1-1, is EAGVTQFPSHSVIEKGQTVTLRCDPISGHDNLYWYRRVMGKEIKFLLHFVKESKQDESGMPNNRFLAERTGGTYSTLKVQPAELEDSGVYFCASSQEFFTEAFFGQGTRLTVV.

The genes are TRBV29-1 and TRBJ2-2; TRBD1 is a possible D gene (5 bases). This CDR3 is 12 amino acids long. Germline CDR1 is SQVTM and CDR2 is ANQGSEA. Trimming took 6 bases from V and 7 from J, leaving 12 bases between them. This chain's CDR3 is CSVQLQGGELFF. The CDR3 nucleotides read TGCAGCGTCCAACTTCAGGGCGGGGAGCTGTTTTTT.